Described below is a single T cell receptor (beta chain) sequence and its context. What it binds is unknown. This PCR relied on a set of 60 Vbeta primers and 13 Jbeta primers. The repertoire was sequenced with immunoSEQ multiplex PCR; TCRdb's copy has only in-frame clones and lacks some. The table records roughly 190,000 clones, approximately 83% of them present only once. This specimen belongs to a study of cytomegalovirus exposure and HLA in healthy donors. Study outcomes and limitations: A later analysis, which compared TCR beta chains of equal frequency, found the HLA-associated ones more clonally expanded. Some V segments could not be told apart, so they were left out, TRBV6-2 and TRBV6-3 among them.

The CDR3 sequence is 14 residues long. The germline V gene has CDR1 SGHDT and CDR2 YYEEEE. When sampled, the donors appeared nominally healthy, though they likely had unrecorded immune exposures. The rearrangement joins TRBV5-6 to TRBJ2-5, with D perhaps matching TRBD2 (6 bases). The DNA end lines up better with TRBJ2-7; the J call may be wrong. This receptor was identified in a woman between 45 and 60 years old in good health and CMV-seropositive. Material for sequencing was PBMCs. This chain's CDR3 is CASSLYRTTYEQYF. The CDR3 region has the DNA TGTGCCAGCAGCTTATACAGGACTACCTACGAGCAGTACTTC.